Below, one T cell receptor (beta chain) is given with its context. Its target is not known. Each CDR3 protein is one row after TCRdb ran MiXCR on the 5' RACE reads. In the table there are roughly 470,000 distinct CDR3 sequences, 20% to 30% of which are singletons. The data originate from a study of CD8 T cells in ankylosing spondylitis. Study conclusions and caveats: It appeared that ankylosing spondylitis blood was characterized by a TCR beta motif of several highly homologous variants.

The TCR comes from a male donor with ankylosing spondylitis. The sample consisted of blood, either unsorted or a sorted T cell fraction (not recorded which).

The CDR3 DNA follows: TGTGCCAGCAGGACCACTAGCGGGAGTAGCGTGAAGCAGTACTTC. It specifies CASRTTSGSSVKQYF. The chain recombines TRBV12-3 or TRBV12-4 with TRBJ2-7; 11 nucleotides match TRBD2. The CDR3 is 15 residues long. With V trimmed by 6 bases and J by 8 bases, 12 bases remained unmatched.